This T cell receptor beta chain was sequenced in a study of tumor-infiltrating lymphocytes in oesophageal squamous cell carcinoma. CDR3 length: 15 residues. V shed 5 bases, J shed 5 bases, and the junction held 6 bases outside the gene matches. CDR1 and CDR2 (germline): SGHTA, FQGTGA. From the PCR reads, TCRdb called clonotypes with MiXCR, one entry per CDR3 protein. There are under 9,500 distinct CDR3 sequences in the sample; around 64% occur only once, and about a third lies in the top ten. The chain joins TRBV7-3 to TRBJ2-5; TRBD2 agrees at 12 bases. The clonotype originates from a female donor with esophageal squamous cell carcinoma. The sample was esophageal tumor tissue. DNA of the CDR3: TGTGCCAGCAGCCGAGGACTAGCGGGAATTGAGACCCAGTACTTC. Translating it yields CASSRGLAGIETQYF.